This record covers a single TCR beta chain. What it binds is unknown. This entry comes from a study of T cells in Graves' hyperthyroidism and ophthalmopathy. Study as a whole: Peripheral blood was collected at initial diagnosis, before any treatment.

Template material for amplifying TCR beta CDR3 regions consisted of RNA transcripts. A set of HTBI primers served as the primers for a first-round RT-PCR of the TCR CDR3. MiXCR was run by TCRdb on the multiplex PCR reads, yielding one entry per CDR3 protein. This table has around 190,000 distinct CDR3 sequences, about a sixth appearing once. General observations from the study: Ophthalmopathy was model-predicted a median about 7.1 months pre-onset. In the analysis, a 13 V-J model separated ophthalmopathy from stable hyperthyroidism. Blood also carried most thyroid clonotypes expanded above 0.001.

With 0 bases removed from V and 8 bases from J, the gap between germline ends came to 11 bases. Germline CDR1 reads SNHLY; CDR2 reads FYNNEI. The CDR3 sequence is 14 residues long. This chain links TRBV2 with TRBJ2-1; D is unclear. The clonotype comes from a woman aged 45-59 years with Graves' hyperthyroidism. Sequenced input: blood. CDR3 region: CASSEAGRRHEQFF. In DNA form, the CDR3 reads TGTGCCAGCAGTGAAGCGGGCCGGCGGCATGAGCAGTTCTTC.